The rows below give T cell receptor beta chains drawn from one sample of a study of blood T cell repertoires in COVID-19. Sequencing used immunoSEQ multiplex PCR; TCRdb keeps in-frame clones, though not all of them. The table lists under 65,000 clones, around 92% of them singletons. Sequencing was performed on peripheral blood. The origin of the receptors is a human donor in a cohort sampled during active COVID-19. CDR3s include the opening cysteine and the closing phenylalanine or tryptophan. D genes are given only for firm matches. The size field is filled for only some rows; it gives once, few, many or a size class.

CDR3nt: TGTGCCAGCAGCTTACACTCGGGACACGGATACCTATCCTCCTATAATTCACCCCTCCACTTT; CDR3aa: CASSLHSGHGYLSSYNSPLHF; abundance: NA; v_gene: TRBV7-8; d_gene: NA; j_gene: TRBJ1-6
CDR3nt: TGTGCCAGCAGTCCCCCGCTCGGTGCCCAGCATTTT; CDR3aa: CASSPPLGAQHF; abundance: once; v_gene: TRBV12-3/TRBV12-4; d_gene: NA; j_gene: TRBJ1-5
CDR3nt: TGTGCCAGCACCGGGCGAGGACTAGCGGGAGGGCCGGGAGAGACCCAGTACTTC; CDR3aa: CASTGRGLAGGPGETQYF; abundance: NA; v_gene: TRBV11-2; d_gene: TRBD2; j_gene: TRBJ2-5
CDR3nt: TGCGCCAGCAGCGTGGGACAGGGCAGGAAGACCCAGTACTTC; CDR3aa: CASSVGQGRKTQYF; abundance: NA; v_gene: TRBV5-1; d_gene: TRBD1; j_gene: TRBJ2-5
CDR3nt: TGTGCCAGTGGGGGGATACGGGGCTATGGCTACACCTTC; CDR3aa: CASGGIRGYGYTF; abundance: NA; v_gene: TRBV2; d_gene: NA; j_gene: TRBJ1-2
CDR3nt: TGTGCCAGCAGTTACACGCTGGGGGGAGTGAACGAGCAGTACTTC; CDR3aa: CASSYTLGGVNEQYF; abundance: NA; v_gene: TRBV6-2/TRBV6-3; d_gene: NA; j_gene: TRBJ2-7
CDR3nt: TGTGCCAGTAGTATAGATGTCAGGGTAACTAATGAAAAACTGTTTTTT; CDR3aa: CASSIDVRVTNEKLFF; abundance: once; v_gene: TRBV19; d_gene: NA; j_gene: TRBJ1-4
CDR3nt: TGTGCCAGCAGAAGAGGACAGGTCCCTTATGGCTACACCTTC; CDR3aa: CASRRGQVPYGYTF; abundance: NA; v_gene: TRBV28; d_gene: TRBD1; j_gene: TRBJ1-2
CDR3nt: TGCGCCAGCAGCCCTAACAGGGGTCGCTACACCTTC; CDR3aa: CASSPNRGRYTF; abundance: NA; v_gene: TRBV4-3; d_gene: TRBD1; j_gene: TRBJ1-2
CDR3nt: TGTGCCAGCAGCCAAGGTTTGAGGACTAGCGTTTCAGATACGCAGTATTTT; CDR3aa: CASSQGLRTSVSDTQYF; abundance: NA; v_gene: TRBV4-2; d_gene: TRBD2; j_gene: TRBJ2-3
CDR3nt: TGTGCCAGCAGCTTGCCGGCTAGCGGGAGCTCAGATACGCAGTATTTT; CDR3aa: CASSLPASGSSDTQYF; abundance: NA; v_gene: TRBV5-5; d_gene: TRBD2; j_gene: TRBJ2-3
CDR3nt: TGTGCCAGCAGCTTAGGAGGGAGGGCCTACGAGCAGTACTTC; CDR3aa: CASSLGGRAYEQYF; abundance: NA; v_gene: TRBV11-2; d_gene: TRBD2; j_gene: TRBJ2-7
CDR3nt: TGTGCCAGCAGCTTGAGGAGGGGCGGCACAGATACGCAGTATTTT; CDR3aa: CASSLRRGGTDTQYF; abundance: NA; v_gene: TRBV5-4; d_gene: NA; j_gene: TRBJ2-3
CDR3nt: TGTGCCAGCAGTGAAGGAGGGAACACTGAAGCTTTCTTT; CDR3aa: CASSEGGNTEAFF; abundance: NA; v_gene: TRBV5-5; d_gene: NA; j_gene: TRBJ1-1
CDR3nt: TGCAGCGTTGGGGAGGGGCTGAACACTGAAGCTTTCTTT; CDR3aa: CSVGEGLNTEAFF; abundance: NA; v_gene: TRBV29-1; d_gene: NA; j_gene: TRBJ1-1
CDR3nt: TGTGCCAGCAGCCGCACCGGGGAGCTGTTTTTT; CDR3aa: CASSRTGELFF; abundance: NA; v_gene: TRBV5-4; d_gene: NA; j_gene: TRBJ2-2
CDR3nt: TGTGCCAGCAGCTTGGATGGGGCCTCCTATAATTCACCCCTCCACTTT; CDR3aa: CASSLDGASYNSPLHF; abundance: NA; v_gene: TRBV5-5; d_gene: NA; j_gene: TRBJ1-6
CDR3nt: TGTGCCAGCAGCCAAGCATGGGGAGGCACCGGGGAGCTGTTTTTT; CDR3aa: CASSQAWGGTGELFF; abundance: once; v_gene: TRBV14; d_gene: NA; j_gene: TRBJ2-2
CDR3nt: TGCGCCAGCAGTCAATCAACTAGCAATGAGCAGTTCTTC; CDR3aa: CASSQSTSNEQFF; abundance: NA; v_gene: TRBV23-1; d_gene: NA; j_gene: TRBJ2-1
CDR3nt: TGTGCCAGCAGCCATGGCGGACTTACGCAGTATTTT; CDR3aa: CASSHGGLTQYF; abundance: NA; v_gene: TRBV7-9; d_gene: NA; j_gene: TRBJ2-3
CDR3nt: TGTGCCAGCAGTTTAGGCCCTCCGGGACAGGCCGGTGGGGGGGCCCAGTACTTC; CDR3aa: CASSLGPPGQAGGGAQYF; abundance: NA; v_gene: TRBV27; d_gene: NA; j_gene: TRBJ2-5
CDR3nt: TGTGCCAGCAGCACCTGGACAGGGGACCATGGCTACACCTTC; CDR3aa: CASSTWTGDHGYTF; abundance: NA; v_gene: TRBV7-9; d_gene: TRBD1; j_gene: TRBJ1-2
CDR3nt: TGCGCCAGCAGCCAAGGACAGGGGGTTGACTATGGCTACACCTTC; CDR3aa: CASSQGQGVDYGYTF; abundance: NA; v_gene: TRBV4-1; d_gene: TRBD1; j_gene: TRBJ1-2
CDR3nt: TGTGCCAGCAGCGTAGGGGGTAGCGGGGACTACGAGCAGTACTTC; CDR3aa: CASSVGGSGDYEQYF; abundance: NA; v_gene: TRBV9; d_gene: TRBD2; j_gene: TRBJ2-7
CDR3nt: TGTGCCAGCAGCTATCACCCGGGGGAGCAGTACTTC; CDR3aa: CASSYHPGEQYF; abundance: NA; v_gene: TRBV12-3/TRBV12-4; d_gene: NA; j_gene: TRBJ2-7
CDR3nt: TGCAGCGTTGCAAACCGCGGGGGAGTTTGGACTGAAGCTTTCTTT; CDR3aa: CSVANRGGVWTEAFF; abundance: NA; v_gene: TRBV29-1; d_gene: NA; j_gene: TRBJ1-1
CDR3nt: TGTGCCAGCATCTTTGGCAGGGGCACAGATACGCAGTATTTT; CDR3aa: CASIFGRGTDTQYF; abundance: NA; v_gene: TRBV6-5; d_gene: NA; j_gene: TRBJ2-3
CDR3nt: TGTGCCAGTACCAAAGAGGCGGGAGGGTCCACCGGGGAGCTGTTTTTT; CDR3aa: CASTKEAGGSTGELFF; abundance: NA; v_gene: TRBV19; d_gene: TRBD2; j_gene: TRBJ2-2
CDR3nt: TGTGCCAGCAGCCAGGTCGCGGGTACTACCTACAATGAGCAGTTCTTC; CDR3aa: CASSQVAGTTYNEQFF; abundance: NA; v_gene: TRBV7-2; d_gene: NA; j_gene: TRBJ2-1
CDR3nt: TGTGCCAGCTCACCAAGCGCTAGTCGAGAGACCCAGTACTTC; CDR3aa: CASSPSASRETQYF; abundance: NA; v_gene: TRBV18; d_gene: NA; j_gene: TRBJ2-5
CDR3nt: TGTGCCAGCAGCTTAGATCCAGGGCGCGCCTACGAGCAGTACTTC; CDR3aa: CASSLDPGRAYEQYF; abundance: NA; v_gene: TRBV7-9; d_gene: NA; j_gene: TRBJ2-7
CDR3nt: TGTGCCAGTAGTATCGTACTAGGGGGGGGCCCCTACGAGCAGTACTTC; CDR3aa: CASSIVLGGGPYEQYF; abundance: NA; v_gene: TRBV19; d_gene: NA; j_gene: TRBJ2-7
CDR3nt: TGTGCCAGCAGTTGGGGGACTAGGGTAGATACGCAGTATTTT; CDR3aa: CASSWGTRVDTQYF; abundance: NA; v_gene: TRBV27; d_gene: TRBD2; j_gene: TRBJ2-3
CDR3nt: TGTGCCAGCAGCGTATCTCCAGCGGGAGATGAGACCCAGTACTTC; CDR3aa: CASSVSPAGDETQYF; abundance: NA; v_gene: TRBV9; d_gene: TRBD2; j_gene: TRBJ2-5
CDR3nt: TGTGCCAGCAGTCGTCCTAGGGGGCTGAGGGATGGCTACACCTTC; CDR3aa: CASSRPRGLRDGYTF; abundance: NA; v_gene: TRBV28; d_gene: TRBD1; j_gene: TRBJ1-2
CDR3nt: TGTGCCAGCAGCCAAGATAGACAGATGAACACTGAAGCTTTCTTT; CDR3aa: CASSQDRQMNTEAFF; abundance: NA; v_gene: TRBV3-1/TRBV3-2; d_gene: NA; j_gene: TRBJ1-1
CDR3nt: TGTGCCAGCAGTCCCCAGGCATCGGGGGGGGAAAAACTGTTTTTT; CDR3aa: CASSPQASGGEKLFF; abundance: NA; v_gene: TRBV28; d_gene: NA; j_gene: TRBJ1-4
CDR3nt: TGTGCCAGCAGCCCCGCGGGGGCTTATGGCTACACCTTC; CDR3aa: CASSPAGAYGYTF; abundance: NA; v_gene: TRBV7-8; d_gene: NA; j_gene: TRBJ1-2
CDR3nt: TGTGCCAGCAGTTACGAGGGCTCCTACGAGCAGTACTTC; CDR3aa: CASSYEGSYEQYF; abundance: NA; v_gene: TRBV12-3/TRBV12-4; d_gene: NA; j_gene: TRBJ2-7
CDR3nt: TGCGCCAGCAGCCAAGTATTTTTAGGCAATCAGCCCCAGCATTTT; CDR3aa: CASSQVFLGNQPQHF; abundance: NA; v_gene: TRBV4-1; d_gene: NA; j_gene: TRBJ1-5
CDR3nt: TGTGCCAGCACCAGCGGGGGGGGCCATAATTCACCCCTCCACTTT; CDR3aa: CASTSGGGHNSPLHF; abundance: NA; v_gene: TRBV28; d_gene: NA; j_gene: TRBJ1-6
CDR3nt: TGCGCCAGCAGCCAAGAGTTTAGGACAGGGATTCAATATGGCTACACCTTC; CDR3aa: CASSQEFRTGIQYGYTF; abundance: medium-sized; v_gene: TRBV4-1; d_gene: TRBD1; j_gene: TRBJ1-2
CDR3nt: TGTGCCAGCAGTTTAGTCGGGTTTGAGGTGGCGGGGAACTATGGCTACACCTTC; CDR3aa: CASSLVGFEVAGNYGYTF; abundance: once; v_gene: TRBV28; d_gene: NA; j_gene: TRBJ1-2
CDR3nt: TGTGCCAGCAGCGTAGCAGGGGTCCGCACCGGGGAGCTGTTTTTT; CDR3aa: CASSVAGVRTGELFF; abundance: once; v_gene: TRBV9; d_gene: NA; j_gene: TRBJ2-2
CDR3nt: TGTGCCAGCAGTAGGACTAGCGGGGAGGTCACAGATACGCAGTATTTT; CDR3aa: CASSRTSGEVTDTQYF; abundance: NA; v_gene: TRBV6-2/TRBV6-3; d_gene: TRBD2; j_gene: TRBJ2-3
CDR3nt: TGTGCCAGCAGCTTAGCGCTCGCGGGATACAATGAGCAGTTCTTC; CDR3aa: CASSLALAGYNEQFF; abundance: NA; v_gene: TRBV7-2; d_gene: NA; j_gene: TRBJ2-1
CDR3nt: TGCGCCAGCAGCTTGGTATCGACCGGGACTAGTTTTAATGAGCAGTTCTTC; CDR3aa: CASSLVSTGTSFNEQFF; abundance: once; v_gene: TRBV5-1; d_gene: TRBD2; j_gene: TRBJ2-1
CDR3nt: TGTGCCAGCAGTTTTTTCAGGGGCAAGCCTAGCGGGAGTACAGATACGCAGTATTTT; CDR3aa: CASSFFRGKPSGSTDTQYF; abundance: NA; v_gene: TRBV28; d_gene: TRBD2; j_gene: TRBJ2-3
CDR3nt: TGTGCCAGCAGTCGCCGAGCAGGTGCTGGCTACACCTTC; CDR3aa: CASSRRAGAGYTF; abundance: NA; v_gene: TRBV9; d_gene: NA; j_gene: TRBJ1-2
CDR3nt: TGTGCCAGCAGTTTATCTGGGGAGCTGTTTTTT; CDR3aa: CASSLSGELFF; abundance: NA; v_gene: TRBV28; d_gene: NA; j_gene: TRBJ2-2
CDR3nt: TGTGCCAGCAGCTTAAACCTGGGAGACACCATATATTTT; CDR3aa: CASSLNLGDTIYF; abundance: few; v_gene: TRBV7-3; d_gene: NA; j_gene: TRBJ1-3
CDR3nt: TGCGCCAGCAGTCCCCGGGACAGGGGCACAGATACGCAGTATTTT; CDR3aa: CASSPRDRGTDTQYF; abundance: NA; v_gene: TRBV5-1; d_gene: TRBD1; j_gene: TRBJ2-3